Each of the 19 T cell receptor beta chains below was sequenced from the same sample in a study of CD8 T cells in Susac syndrome. It was with random hexamers that roughly 0.5 to 1 ug RNA was reverse transcribed. MiXCR, run by TCRdb on the immunoSEQ multiplex PCR reads, gives a single entry per CDR3 protein. This sample yields more than 95,000 distinct CDR3 sequences, of which approximately 93% are seen a single time; about 0.096% belongs to the top ten. The sequencing input was CD4+ T cells from PBMCs. The receptors originated from a human donor with multiple sclerosis.

The chain employs TRBV5-1 and TRBJ1-1, with a tentative D call TRBD1 (5 bases). The CDR3 is 17 residues long. Deletions cut 4 bases from V and 6 bases from J, with 25 bases between. The germline V gene has CDR1 SGHRS and CDR2 YFSETQ. This CDR3 is CASSPRTSDIGRPEAFF. In DNA, the CDR3 is TGCGCCAGCAGCCCCCGTACCTCGGACATCGGACGTCCTGAAGCTTTCTTT.

The chain uses TRBV10-3 and TRBJ2-1; 9 bases match TRBD2. The CDR3 loop spans 13 amino acids. Unmatched junction bases numbered 10, after V lost 11 bases and J lost 8 bases. Germline V gene lookup returns CDR1 ENHRY and CDR2 SYGVKD. The CDR3 bases are TGTGCCTCAGGGATAGCGGGGGCTGATGAGCAGTTCTTC. Its translation: CASGIAGADEQFF.

The chain is built from TRBV12-3 or TRBV12-4 and TRBJ1-1; 7 nucleotides align to TRBD1. With 8 bases clipped from V and 11 bases from J, the junction kept 8 bases outside the gene matches. This CDR3 is 11 amino acids long. As DNA, the CDR3 is TGTGCCAGCGCCAGGGGGATCGGTGCTTTCTTT. The encoded protein is CASARGIGAFF.

The chain recombines TRBV18 with TRBJ2-1; 9 nucleotides line up with TRBD1. CDR3 length equals 17 residues. With 5 bases clipped from V and 5 bases from J, the junction kept 13 bases outside the gene matches. Germline CDR1 reads KGHSH; CDR2 reads LQKENI. The CDR3 DNA reads TGTGCCAGCTCATCACTAGGGCCGGGACAGGGACACAATGAGCAGTTCTTC. Encoded protein: CASSSLGPGQGHNEQFF.

J is TRBJ2-5 and V is TRBV29-1; 9 bases fit TRBD2. The CDR3 covers 15 residues. Germline CDR1 SQVTM, CDR2 ANQGSEA. V dropped 4 bases and J dropped 2; count of bases not matched to a gene: 8. CDR3 nucleotide sequence: TGCAGCGTTGGGAGGCTAGCGGGGCTTCAAGAGACCCAGTACTTC. Its protein product is CSVGRLAGLQETQYF.

This chain uses TRBV6-1 with TRBJ2-7; TRBD1 or TRBD2 may be the D gene (5 bases each). In germline, CDR1 is MNHNS, CDR2 SASEGT. Trimming removed 2 bases at V and 2 bases at J, with 13 bases between. CDR3 length equals 15 residues. The CDR3 region is CASSEPQGAPYEQYF. Here the CDR3 DNA reads TGTGCCAGCAGTGAACCGCAGGGAGCGCCCTACGAGCAGTACTTC.

J is TRBJ1-2 and V is TRBV19; 8 positions agree with TRBD1. V lost 6 bases, J lost 7 bases, and 10 bases stayed unmatched. Germline values: CDR1 LNHDA, CDR2 SQIVND (reference sequence). CDR3 length: 14 amino acids. Written as DNA, the CDR3 is TGTGCCAGTAGCCTAAATACGGACAGGGCTGGCTACACCTTC. Encoded protein: CASSLNTDRAGYTF.

This chain connects TRBV5-5 to TRBJ1-6; D perhaps matches TRBD1 (5 bases). The CDR3 sequence is 16 residues long. Deletions cut 4 bases from V and 3 bases from J, with 14 bases between. Germline V lookup: CDR1 SGHKS, CDR2 YYEKEE (reference sequence). CDR3 amino acids: CASSRQTYNYNSPLHF. The CDR3 DNA is TGTGCCAGCAGCCGACAGACTTACAACTATAATTCACCCCTCCACTTT.

This chain joins TRBV12-3 or TRBV12-4 and TRBJ2-2, with TRBD1 identical over 7 bases. The CDR3 has 14 residues. V lost 6 bases and J lost 6; bases outside the gene matches: 7. CDR3 bases: TGTGCCAGCAGCCCTGACAGGGTGGCCGGGGAGCTGTTTTTT. Amino acids: CASSPDRVAGELFF.

The gene calls are TRBV7-2 and TRBJ1-1; 8 positions match TRBD1. The CDR3 is 15 residues long. The J segment lost 5 bases and the V segment lost 1 base, leaving 6 bases of the junction unmatched. Germline CDR1 SGHTA, CDR2 FQGNSA. The CDR3 sequence is CASSLVPGGQTEAFF. The CDR3 DNA reads as TGTGCCAGCAGCTTAGTCCCAGGGGGCCAGACTGAAGCTTTCTTT.

This chain connects TRBV23-1 to TRBJ1-1, with no clear D. TRBV23-1 is an ORF for which the function is uncertain. Trimming removed 10 bases at V and 0 bases at J, with 12 bases between. CDR3 size: 13 residues. CDR3 region: CANPSLMNTEAFF. The CDR3 DNA follows: TGCGCCAACCCTAGCCTCATGAACACTGAAGCTTTCTTT.

The chain recombines TRBV20-1 with TRBJ1-1; tentatively, D is TRBD1 (5 bases). The germline V and J ends were trimmed by 3 bases and 5 bases, with 19 bases remaining between them. CDR1 is DFQATT and CDR2 is SNEGSKA in the germline V gene (reference sequence). The CDR3 extends over 15 amino acids. CDR3 in amino acids: CSASGQGGIWTEAFF. CDR3 coding DNA: TGCAGTGCTAGCGGGCAGGGTGGGATCTGGACTGAAGCTTTCTTT.

The chain links TRBV23-1 to TRBJ1-2; 12 bases fit TRBD1. TRBV23-1 is an ORF, with its function uncertain. Trimming took 6 bases from V and 7 from J; bases not matched to a gene: 18. This CDR3 has 18 amino acids. CDR3 sequence reads: CASSYPLGTGGPLSGYTF. CDR3 in DNA: TGCGCCAGCAGCTACCCCTTGGGGACAGGGGGCCCTCTGAGTGGCTACACCTTC.

J is TRBJ2-5 and V is TRBV18, with D possibly TRBD1 on 5 matching bases. From germline, CDR1 is KGHSH and CDR2 LQKENI. V lost 4 bases and J lost 2, with 14 bases in between. CDR3 length equals 15 residues. The CDR3 sequence is CASSRNTGLQETQYF. The CDR3 nucleotides are TGTGCCAGCTCACGGAACACAGGTCTGCAAGAGACCCAGTACTTC.

The rearrangement uses TRBV20-1 and TRBJ1-1, with D hard to call. Per germline, CDR1 DFQATT and CDR2 SNEGSKA (reference sequence). V gave up 4 bases and J gave up 8 bases, with 11 bases separating them. The CDR3 covers 11 residues. CDR3 bases: TGCAGTGCTATGCCCCTCATAGAAGCTTTCTTT. This codes for CSAMPLIEAFF.

The chain links TRBV12-3 or TRBV12-4 to TRBJ2-3; 9 bases line up with TRBD1. With 6 bases clipped from V and 3 bases from J, the junction kept 10 bases outside the gene matches. The CDR3 spans 16 residues. The CDR3 sequence is CASRKRDRALTDTQYF. The CDR3 nucleotides are TGTGCCAGCAGGAAACGGGACAGGGCTTTAACAGATACGCAGTATTTT.

The J gene is TRBJ1-5, the V gene TRBV6-1; no firm D call. Germline-derived CDR1 and CDR2 are MNHNS and SASEGT. This CDR3 region has 17 residues. V lost 6 bases and J 1 base, leaving 19 bases between the germline ends. This chain's CDR3 is CASRSGVGVQSNQPQHF. The CDR3 nucleotides are TGTGCCAGCAGATCCGGGGTTGGGGTTCAGAGCAATCAGCCCCAGCATTTT.

The CDR3 DNA follows: TGTGCCAGCAGCATTAGCGGGGGGGCGGGAAATACGCAGTATTTT. Its protein product is CASSISGGAGNTQYF. The chain links TRBV7-3 to TRBJ2-3; TRBD2 aligns across 11 bases. There are 15 residues in the CDR3. V shed 5 bases, J shed 7 bases, and the junction held 8 bases outside the gene matches. Germline lookup yields CDR1 SGHTA and CDR2 FQGTGA.

This chain links TRBV6-5 with TRBJ2-2; perhaps TRBD2 as D (6 bases). The germline gives CDR1 MNHEY, CDR2 SVGAGI. Trimming took 0 bases from V and 4 from J, leaving 21 bases between them. The CDR3 length is 19 residues. In DNA form, the CDR3 reads TGTGCCAGCAGTTACTCACCCCTCGGGACTCGGCGGGGCACCGGGGAGCTGTTTTTT. Encoded protein: CASSYSPLGTRRGTGELFF.